The rows below give T cell receptor beta chains drawn from one sample of a study of T-cell memory formation after mild COVID-19. TCRdb redid the calling of the 5' RACE reads with MiXCR, one entry per CDR3 protein. The sample holds about 130,000 distinct CDR3 sequences, about 25% seen once. Sample: PBMCs or a T cell subset sorted from them (not recorded which). The receptors come from an adult woman who had mild COVID-19 (a few samples of this study predate the infection). Cell type and time point are not known. Each CDR3 is given with its conserved first and last residue. The order of the fields is V gene, D gene, J gene, clone size, CDR3 DNA, CDR3 protein. The D gene is left open where the match is weak. Clone size is shown for a subset of rows, as once, few, many or a class of expanded clone.

V gene: TRBV9
D gene: .
J gene: TRBJ1-5
clone size: few
CDR3 DNA: TGTGCCAGCAGCGTAGAAGGGGTGGGCAATCAGCCCCAGCATTTT
CDR3 protein: CASSVEGVGNQPQHF

V gene: TRBV4-2
D gene: .
J gene: TRBJ2-2
clone size: few
CDR3 DNA: TGTGCCAGCAGCCGGGCGGATGACACCGGGGAGCTGTTTTTT
CDR3 protein: CASSRADDTGELFF

V gene: TRBV29-1
D gene: TRBD1
J gene: TRBJ2-7
clone size: .
CDR3 DNA: TGCAGCGTTGAGAGACGGACAGGATCCTACGAGCAGTACTTC
CDR3 protein: CSVERRTGSYEQYF

V gene: TRBV5-6
D gene: .
J gene: TRBJ2-7
clone size: .
CDR3 DNA: TGTGCCAGCAGCCCCCCTTGGACGGGGCACCTCTCCTACGAGCAGTACTTC
CDR3 protein: CASSPPWTGHLSYEQYF

V gene: TRBV7-8
D gene: TRBD2
J gene: TRBJ2-3
clone size: .
CDR3 DNA: TGTGCCAGCAGCCTATACCCCACTAGCGGGTACACAGATACGCAGTATTTT
CDR3 protein: CASSLYPTSGYTDTQYF

V gene: TRBV4-3
D gene: .
J gene: TRBJ2-3
clone size: .
CDR3 DNA: TGCGCCAGCAGCCAAGGAACCGGGAAAACGCAGTATTTT
CDR3 protein: CASSQGTGKTQYF

V gene: TRBV6-1
D gene: .
J gene: TRBJ2-2
clone size: .
CDR3 DNA: TGTGCCAGCATTAACGCAGGGCCAGGGACCGGGGAGCTGTTTTTT
CDR3 protein: CASINAGPGTGELFF

V gene: TRBV29-1
D gene: .
J gene: TRBJ2-5
clone size: few
CDR3 DNA: TGCAGCGTTGACGGGCTAGCTGAACCTCAAGAGACCCAGTACTTC
CDR3 protein: CSVDGLAEPQETQYF

V gene: TRBV6-5
D gene: .
J gene: TRBJ2-2
clone size: .
CDR3 DNA: TGTGCCAGCAGCCCTATACAGGCTGCGAACACCGGGGAGCTGTTTTTT
CDR3 protein: CASSPIQAANTGELFF

V gene: TRBV9
D gene: TRBD1
J gene: TRBJ2-7
clone size: .
CDR3 DNA: TGTGCCAGCAGCGTTTCAGACAGGGGGCACTACGAGCAGTACTTC
CDR3 protein: CASSVSDRGHYEQYF

V gene: TRBV7-9
D gene: TRBD2
J gene: TRBJ2-7
clone size: .
CDR3 DNA: TGTGCCAGCAGCTCGGGACTAGCGGGAGATCACGAGCAGTACTTC
CDR3 protein: CASSSGLAGDHEQYF

V gene: TRBV9
D gene: .
J gene: TRBJ1-1
clone size: .
CDR3 DNA: TGTGCCAGCAGCGTAGGAAGCGACATAGCTGAAGCTTTCTTT
CDR3 protein: CASSVGSDIAEAFF

V gene: TRBV7-9
D gene: TRBD1
J gene: TRBJ1-4
clone size: few
CDR3 DNA: TGTGCCAGCAGCCCAAGCGACAGGGTCGGTGAAAAACTGTTTTTT
CDR3 protein: CASSPSDRVGEKLFF

V gene: TRBV7-9
D gene: .
J gene: TRBJ2-2
clone size: .
CDR3 DNA: TGTGCCAGCAGCTTAATCAAGACCGGGGAGCTGTTTTTT
CDR3 protein: CASSLIKTGELFF

V gene: TRBV9
D gene: .
J gene: TRBJ1-2
clone size: few
CDR3 DNA: TGTGCCAGCAGCGTAGGGATACAAAACTATGGCTACACCTTC
CDR3 protein: CASSVGIQNYGYTF

V gene: TRBV6-1
D gene: TRBD1
J gene: TRBJ2-1
clone size: .
CDR3 DNA: TGTGCCGCCCGGACAGGAAGCTACAATGAGCAGTTCTTC
CDR3 protein: CAARTGSYNEQFF

V gene: TRBV4-1
D gene: .
J gene: TRBJ1-1
clone size: once
CDR3 DNA: TGCGCCAGCAGCCAAGACCCCTTTACGGGTGAAGCTTTCTTT
CDR3 protein: CASSQDPFTGEAFF

V gene: TRBV2
D gene: .
J gene: TRBJ2-1
clone size: .
CDR3 DNA: TGTGCCAGCAGTCGGGACTCAAGCTCCTACAATGAGCAGTTCTTC
CDR3 protein: CASSRDSSSYNEQFF

V gene: TRBV24-1
D gene: .
J gene: TRBJ2-7
clone size: few
CDR3 DNA: TGTGCCACCGGAGGACCGGGCGTCTCCGAGCAGTACTTC
CDR3 protein: CATGGPGVSEQYF

V gene: TRBV7-9
D gene: TRBD1
J gene: TRBJ2-7
clone size: .
CDR3 DNA: TGTGCCAGCAGACCTCAGGGGGCAGGCGAGCAGTACTTC
CDR3 protein: CASRPQGAGEQYF

V gene: TRBV7-9
D gene: .
J gene: TRBJ2-1
clone size: few
CDR3 DNA: TGTGCCAGCAGCCCGACAGACTACTCCTACAATGAGCAGTTCTTC
CDR3 protein: CASSPTDYSYNEQFF

V gene: TRBV29-1
D gene: .
J gene: TRBJ1-2
clone size: few
CDR3 DNA: TGCAGCGTTGCGGGAGCCTTAGGTGGCTACACCTTC
CDR3 protein: CSVAGALGGYTF

V gene: TRBV12-3/TRBV12-4
D gene: .
J gene: TRBJ2-7
clone size: .
CDR3 DNA: TGTGCCAGCAGTTTATCCTCGGACAGAAGTCTCTACGAGCAGTACTTC
CDR3 protein: CASSLSSDRSLYEQYF

V gene: TRBV6-5
D gene: .
J gene: TRBJ2-7
clone size: few
CDR3 DNA: TGTGCCAGCAGTTACGGTGGGGGAATGTACGAGCAGTACTTC
CDR3 protein: CASSYGGGMYEQYF

V gene: TRBV9
D gene: TRBD2
J gene: TRBJ2-7
clone size: .
CDR3 DNA: TGTGCCAGCAGCGCTAGCGGGAGTAAGTCCTACGAGCAGTACTTC
CDR3 protein: CASSASGSKSYEQYF

V gene: TRBV10-3
D gene: .
J gene: TRBJ2-3
clone size: few
CDR3 DNA: TGTGCCATCAGTGAGGGGGCTAGTCGAGATACGCAGTATTTT
CDR3 protein: CAISEGASRDTQYF

V gene: TRBV12-3/TRBV12-4
D gene: TRBD1
J gene: TRBJ2-2
clone size: few
CDR3 DNA: TGTGCCAGCAGTCGCAGTACGGGGACAGGGTCCCTGAACACCGGGGAGCTGTTTTTT
CDR3 protein: CASSRSTGTGSLNTGELFF

V gene: TRBV7-6
D gene: .
J gene: TRBJ1-1
clone size: few
CDR3 DNA: TGTGCCAGCAGCGATTTCGGGGGCCCTAGCACTGAAGCTTTCTTT
CDR3 protein: CASSDFGGPSTEAFF

V gene: TRBV6-2/TRBV6-3
D gene: TRBD2
J gene: TRBJ2-1
clone size: many
CDR3 DNA: TGTGCCAGCAGTTTGACTAGCGGGAGGGCCTATGAGCAGTTCTTC
CDR3 protein: CASSLTSGRAYEQFF

V gene: TRBV4-1
D gene: .
J gene: TRBJ2-2
clone size: few
CDR3 DNA: TGCGCCAGCAGCCAAGATGGCCCCTTGGAGTTCGAGGAGCTGTTTTTT
CDR3 protein: CASSQDGPLEFEELFF

V gene: TRBV18
D gene: .
J gene: TRBJ2-1
clone size: .
CDR3 DNA: TGTGCCAGCTCACCTAGCGGCCAGGGGTCCTACAATGAGCAGTTCTTC
CDR3 protein: CASSPSGQGSYNEQFF